This TCR beta chain was identified during a study of T-cell reconstitution after alpha-beta-depleted transplantation in children. The TCRbeta library was prepared with unique molecular identifiers. TCRdb fed the PCR reads into MiXCR, producing one record per CDR3 protein. Among approximately 650,000 distinct CDR3 sequences listed, about an eighth were seen once. There are a few counts of this clonotype. CDR1 and CDR2 from the germline V gene are DFQATT and SNEGSKA (reference sequence). Trimming removed 1 base at V and 7 bases at J, with 8 bases between. This CDR3 has 12 amino acids. This receptor was taken from a girl aged 2-10 years with congenital amegakaryocytic thrombocytopenia, due to receive a stem cell transplant. The chain uses TRBV20-1 and TRBJ2-1; D is ambiguous. This sample comprised PBMCs, obtained before TCRalphabeta/CD19-depleted stem cell transplant. The CDR3 DNA reads as TGCAGTGCTAGAGCCCGGATTAATGAGCAGTTCTTC. This translates into CSARARINEQFF.